Included here is one T cell receptor (beta chain) sequence, with context. Its antigen is not yet known. Base qualities are not recorded, but no much larger clone differs from it by a single base. The sample originates from a study of CD8+ T cells in alopecia areata (dated by TCRdb to 2017 to 2018). Background for the entire study: Treated patients were enrolled in an open-label pilot trial of oral tofacitinib at 5 to 10 mg twice daily for moderate-to-severe alopecia areata. Patients stayed on tofacitinib for 6 to 18 months and then had 6 months of follow-up off drug so that delayed response and recurrence could be assessed. Disease severity in treated patients was measured with the SALT score, which quantifies the percentage of affected scalp surface area. In both human patients and the C3H/HeJ mouse model, the study applied high-throughput TCRbeta sequencing to look at T cell clonal expansion in alopecia areata. Scalp tissue and sorted CD4+ and CD8+ peripheral blood T cells from patchy and totalis/universalis alopecia areata patients and from healthy controls were covered by human TCRbeta sequencing. Patients on tofacitinib were biopsied at baseline and after 4 and 24 weeks of treatment, and several of the patients also had a later scalp biopsy. Scalp clonality was compared across normal scalp (n=4), patchy alopecia areata scalp (n=8), and alopecia totalis/universalis scalp (n=8). RNA was obtained with the PAXgene miRNA kit for fixed scalp, the miRNeasy kit for PBMCs, and the RNeasy kit for mouse skin. immunoSEQ multiplex PCR using 35 Vbeta forward primers and 13 Jbeta reverse primers was used to amplify TCRbeta CDR3 regions. What the authors observed across the whole study: Unlike mouse skin, which is dominated by gammadelta T cells, normal human skin has resident alphabeta T cells that are also sequenced, and this complicates analysis of the scalp TCR repertoire. Compared with normal scalp, lesional scalp, particularly in alopecia totalis/universalis, had higher clonality and more expanded CD8+ clones, which suggests antigenic drive. Shared TCR sequences between patients were less evident than in mice, which may be partly attributable to HLA diversity in the patient population. Tofacitinib significantly decreased scalp clonality and the number of expanded CD8+ clones among the top 100 scalp clones. Because the treated cohort was small and had only one nonresponder, larger studies are needed to examine links between baseline CD8+ expansion and response. Many expanded lesional clones were found to persist in scalp and blood during tofacitinib treatment, and relapse after treatment cessation may be partly explained by this persistence.

The library came from the immunoSEQ multiplex PCR assay. For TCR sequencing, RNA was extracted from every sample and reverse transcribed into cDNA to serve as template. First-strand cDNA was synthesized using SuperScript III with a 2:1 mix of oligo-dT and random hexamers. Amplification bias was assessed with a synthetic immune receptor repertoire, and residual bias was removed computationally. As for the authors' bioinformatics: Raw reads were preprocessed for error removal, and CDR3 was defined according to IMGT conventions as running from the conserved cysteine to phenylalanine. To get clonality, Shannon entropy was normalized by log2 of the number of productive unique TCRs and the result was subtracted from 1. Whether each scalp clone was CD4 or CD8 was inferred by checking scalp TCRbeta sequences against the CD4 and CD8 repertoires from sorted blood. TCRdb retrieved this table from immuneACCESS and kept in-frame rearrangements only. Not all clones are present; in checked studies, unresolved V genes account for under half, and no reason is known for the remainder. D and trimming come from the DNA, and the V and J calls and clone size come from that table. The sample table contains 200,000 to 250,000 clones; only one count was recorded for less than 65% of them. The ten largest clones capture around 3.9% of the sample.

The time point label for this specimen denotes: around 28 days on oral tofacitinib. The sample's treatment or condition label is to be understood as: oral pan-JAK inhibitor, 5-10 mg twice daily. Lesional scalp punch biopsies and peripheral blood were obtained from alopecia areata patients. PBMCs were isolated by density centrifugation and stained for CD3, CD4 and CD8, and CD4+ and CD8+ T cells were sorted on a FACSAria. Including the terminal cysteine and phenylalanine, the CDR3 comprises 13 residues. The read is trimmed to its CDR3 DNA, 39 bases read in frame from base 1. V drops 0 bases and J drops 10 bases, leaving 10 bases in between.

Sample: CD4+ T cells sorted from blood, taken at week 4, from a patient treated with tofacitinib. This TCR was sampled from a human donor with alopecia areata. The chain links TRBV23-1 with TRBJ2-1; the D segment could be TRBD1, given 5 matching bases. TRBV23-1 belongs to the ORF category, with a function that is uncertain. The CDR3 region reads CASSQSGRAEQFF. The DNA sequence follows: TGCGCCAGCAGTCAATCGGGCAGGGCGGAGCAGTTCTTC.